This T cell receptor beta chain was sequenced for a study of T-cell reconstitution after alpha-beta-depleted transplantation in children. Germline CDR1 is KGHDR and CDR2 is SFDVKD. Losses at the gene ends were 5 bases for V and 2 bases for J; bases not matched to a gene: 7. The CDR3 runs to 15 residues. This clonotype was observed at least ten times. It was with unique molecular identifiers that the TCRbeta library was prepared. TCRdb called the PCR reads again in MiXCR, with one record for every CDR3 protein. The sample carries some 640,000 distinct CDR3 sequences, around 17% recorded once. The J gene is TRBJ1-2, the V gene TRBV24-1, with 7 positions matching TRBD1. The sequencing here drew on PBMCs from the stem cell graft donor, taken from the stem cell graft. The receptor's source is a human donor who donated a stem cell graft to a child with acute myeloid leukemia. The CDR3 reads CATSAWTGGNYGYTF. CDR3 bases: TGTGCCACCAGTGCCTGGACAGGAGGGAACTATGGCTACACCTTC.